The rows below give T cell receptor beta chains drawn from one sample of a study of CD8+ T cells in alopecia areata. The repertoire was sequenced with immunoSEQ multiplex PCR; TCRdb's copy has only in-frame clones and lacks some. The sample lists over 150,000 clones, 60% occurring once. Here the sequenced sample was CD4+ T cells sorted from blood, taken at week 4, from a patient treated with tofacitinib. The receptors derive from a human donor with alopecia areata. Each CDR3 is given with its conserved first and last residue. A D gene is named only where the DNA matches it firmly. A row's size may be missing; if present it is once, few, many or a size class.

v_gene	abundance	d_gene	j_gene	CDR3nt	CDR3aa
TRBV5-1	-	-	TRBJ2-7	TGCGCCAGCAGCTTGGGGGCCAGCGAGCAGTACTTC	CASSLGASEQYF
TRBV10-3	few	TRBD2	TRBJ2-1	TGTGCCACCACTAGCGGTAGCTACAATGAGCAGTTCTTC	CATTSGSYNEQFF
TRBV7-3	few	-	TRBJ2-3	TGTGCCAGCAGCTTAACTAGGAACGCAGATACGCAGTATTTT	CASSLTRNADTQYF
TRBV6-5	-	-	TRBJ1-1	TGTGCCAGCAGTTATAAGACAGGTCGGAACACTGAAGCTTTCTTT	CASSYKTGRNTEAFF
TRBV29-1	few	-	TRBJ1-5	TGCAGCGTTAGGACTGCGAATCAGCCCCAGCATTTT	CSVRTANQPQHF
TRBV10-3	-	-	TRBJ1-5	TGTGCCATCAGTGAGGGGGCCTATAGCAATCAGCCCCAGCATTTT	CAISEGAYSNQPQHF
TRBV7-2	-	-	TRBJ2-3	TGTGCCAGCAGCCCCGGGGCCCCAGATACGCAGTATTTT	CASSPGAPDTQYF
TRBV7-3	-	-	TRBJ2-5	TGTGCCAGCAGCCCCCTAGCGTTGGGGTGGGAGACCCAGTACTTC	CASSPLALGWETQYF
TRBV7-2	-	-	TRBJ2-7	TGTGCCAGCAGCTCGGATCCCAGTTTGTACGAGCAGTACTTC	CASSSDPSLYEQYF
TRBV10-3	few	TRBD1	TRBJ1-3	TGTGCCATCAGTGAGTCATGGGACAGGGGATCAAACACCATATATTTT	CAISESWDRGSNTIYF
TRBV29-1	-	TRBD1	TRBJ2-7	TGCAGCGTTGAGACCGGGACAGGGAGACACTACGAGCAGTACTTC	CSVETGTGRHYEQYF
TRBV4-2	once	-	TRBJ1-5	TGTGCCAGCAGCCACTCTAGCCCCGGGGGCAATCAGCCCCAGCATTTT	CASSHSSPGGNQPQHF
TRBV6-5	few	-	TRBJ1-5	TGTGCCAGCAGACGACGGAACAATCAGCCCCAGCATTTT	CASRRRNNQPQHF
TRBV7-6	-	-	TRBJ2-5	TGTGCCAGCAGCTTTGCAGGCCCAGAGACCCAGTACTTC	CASSFAGPETQYF
TRBV6-6	-	-	TRBJ1-1	TGTGCCACGTCAAGGACCACTGAAGCTTTCTTT	CATSRTTEAFF
TRBV28	-	TRBD2	TRBJ2-7	TGTGCCAGCAGTTCCCTAGCGGGAGTCCCCGAGCAGTACTTC	CASSSLAGVPEQYF
TRBV30	few	-	TRBJ1-1	TGTGCCTCCAACCGGGGCCCTGAAGCTTTCTTT	CASNRGPEAFF
TRBV30	-	-	TRBJ2-4	TGTGCCTGGAGTTGGGAAAACATTCAGTACTTC	CAWSWENIQYF
TRBV30	-	-	TRBJ1-1	TGTGCCTGGAGAATCGGACTCAACACTGAAGCTTTCTTT	CAWRIGLNTEAFF
TRBV7-2	-	TRBD2	TRBJ2-7	TGTGCCAGCAGCTTAGTCGGCCATAGACTAGCGGGGACCTACGAGCAGTACTTC	CASSLVGHRLAGTYEQYF
TRBV29-1	-	TRBD2	TRBJ2-1	TGCAGCGGACGGGAGGATTCCTACAATGAGCAGTTCTTC	CSGREDSYNEQFF
TRBV15	few	-	TRBJ1-1	TGTGCCACCAGCAGAGTTTCAGCGAACACTGAAGCTTTCTTT	CATSRVSANTEAFF
TRBV7-3	-	-	TRBJ2-2	TGTGCCAGCAGCTTAGGCTGGACGGGGAACACCGGGGAGCTGTTTTTT	CASSLGWTGNTGELFF
TRBV29-1	-	TRBD2	TRBJ2-7	TGCAGCGCTTGGACTAGCTCCCACGAGCAGTACTTC	CSAWTSSHEQYF
TRBV29-1	-	-	TRBJ1-5	TGCAGCGCGGAGGAGGGCCGAAATCAGCCCCAGCATTTT	CSAEEGRNQPQHF
TRBV25-1	few	TRBD1	TRBJ1-5	TGTGCCAGCACTTCCTCCCTATCGGGACAGGTGGGCAATCAGCCCCAGCATTTT	CASTSSLSGQVGNQPQHF
TRBV28	-	-	TRBJ1-2	TGTGCCAGCACCGGACCAGGGACCTATGGCTACACCTTC	CASTGPGTYGYTF
TRBV7-9	-	TRBD2	TRBJ2-1	TGTGCCAGCAGCTCCAGCGGGAACTCCTACAATGAGCAGTTCTTC	CASSSSGNSYNEQFF
TRBV23-1	-	-	TRBJ2-5	TGCGCCAGCAGTCAATCCCCGGGACATCTCCAAGAGACCCAGTACTTC	CASSQSPGHLQETQYF
TRBV18	-	TRBD2	TRBJ2-1	TGTGCCAGCTCATCCTTCTGGACTAGCGGGACACACAATGAGCAGTTCTTC	CASSSFWTSGTHNEQFF
TRBV4-3	-	TRBD2	TRBJ2-5	TGCGCCAGCAGCCAAGGGACTAGCGGAGAGACCCAGTACTTC	CASSQGTSGETQYF
TRBV18	-	-	TRBJ1-5	TGTGCCAGCTCACCGAATAGCAATCAGCCCCAGCATTTT	CASSPNSNQPQHF
TRBV6-1	few	-	TRBJ2-5	TGTGCCAGCAGCACCGGGACGGCGATTAGGGAGACCCAGTACTTC	CASSTGTAIRETQYF
TRBV14	few	-	TRBJ1-2	TGTGCCAGCAGCCAAGATCCCAGGAGTTACGGCTACACCTTC	CASSQDPRSYGYTF
TRBV6-5	-	TRBD2	TRBJ2-7	TGTGCCAGCAGTTACAGCGGGAGGACCTACGAGCAGTACTTC	CASSYSGRTYEQYF
TRBV27	few	TRBD2	TRBJ2-7	TGTGCCAGCAGAGGACTAGCGGGAGGGCCTCCTACCTACGAGCAGTACTTC	CASRGLAGGPPTYEQYF
TRBV30	-	-	TRBJ2-5	TGTGCCTGGAGGGCAGGGGAGACCCAGTACTTC	CAWRAGETQYF
TRBV30	-	-	TRBJ2-3	TGTGCCTGGAGTGTACCCCGGGCTAGCACAGATACGCAGTATTTT	CAWSVPRASTDTQYF
TRBV5-1	-	-	TRBJ2-2	TGCGCCAGCAGCCCTTATACCGGGGAGCTGTTTTTT	CASSPYTGELFF
TRBV25-1	-	-	TRBJ1-5	TGTGCCAGCCCGGGTCTAGGTCAGCCCCAGCATTTT	CASPGLGQPQHF
TRBV2	-	-	TRBJ2-7	TGTGCCAGCAGTGAAGACAGGGAATACGAGCAGTACTTC	CASSEDREYEQYF
TRBV30	-	-	TRBJ1-1	TGTGCCTGGAGTGACGGGTGGAACACTGAAGCTTTCTTT	CAWSDGWNTEAFF
TRBV25-1	-	-	TRBJ1-1	TGTGCCAGCAGTGGAAATGGGAACACTGAAGCTTTCTTT	CASSGNGNTEAFF
TRBV4-1	once	TRBD2	TRBJ2-3	TGCGCCAGCAGCCAACCTAGCGGGAGGGCCTCCTTACAAGGAGATACGCAGTATTTT	CASSQPSGRASLQGDTQYF
TRBV29-1	-	-	TRBJ2-2	TGCAGCGTTGGTGCGGCATCGAACACCGGGGAGCTGTTTTTT	CSVGAASNTGELFF
TRBV29-1	-	TRBD2	TRBJ2-1	TGCAGCGTTGCCCTAGCGGGAGGCCTAGACAATGAGCAGTTCTTC	CSVALAGGLDNEQFF
TRBV28	-	-	TRBJ2-4	TGTGCCAGCAGTTTATTGGGGGCAGGGCGAGGGATTCAGTACTTC	CASSLLGAGRGIQYF
TRBV27	few	TRBD2	TRBJ2-1	TGTGCCAGCAGTGTCAGACTAGCGGGAGTATCTTGGAATGAGCAGTTCTTC	CASSVRLAGVSWNEQFF
TRBV4-1	-	-	TRBJ2-5	TGCGCCAGCAGCCTGGGGGCTATAACCCAAGAGACCCAGTACTTC	CASSLGAITQETQYF
TRBV2	-	-	TRBJ1-5	TGTGCCAGCAGTGGACAGGTAACCGGACAGCCCCAGCATTTT	CASSGQVTGQPQHF
TRBV7-2	-	-	TRBJ2-5	TGTGCCAGCAGCTTAGACTGGGGACAAGAGACCCAGTACTTC	CASSLDWGQETQYF
TRBV21-1	few	-	TRBJ2-1	TGTGCCAGCATCGGGTCCCGGCTGAGTGAGCAGTTCTTC	CASIGSRLSEQFF
TRBV18	once	-	TRBJ1-1	TGTGCCAGCTCACCGCCTCTCCGGAACACTGAAGCTTTCTTT	CASSPPLRNTEAFF
TRBV7-8	-	TRBD2	TRBJ2-4	TGTGCCAGCAGCTTAGCGGGAGGGCCGGTAAACATTCAGTACTTC	CASSLAGGPVNIQYF
TRBV28	few	-	TRBJ2-7	TGTGCCAGCAGTCCCCACGGGGGCGACTGGCAGTACTTC	CASSPHGGDWQYF
TRBV7-9	-	-	TRBJ2-7	TGTGCCAGCGCGGGCGACAAGTCCTACGAGCAGTACTTC	CASAGDKSYEQYF
TRBV29-1	-	TRBD2	TRBJ2-3	TGCAGCGTTGAACGCGCCAGCGGGAGGACAGATACGCAGTATTTT	CSVERASGRTDTQYF
TRBV29-1	-	-	TRBJ2-1	TGCAGCGGGGTCGCTCGGGACGAGCAGTTCTTC	CSGVARDEQFF
TRBV7-2	-	TRBD1	TRBJ2-5	TGTGCCAGCAGCTGGTGGGACAGGGAGCAAGAGACCCAGTACTTC	CASSWWDREQETQYF
TRBV30	-	TRBD2	TRBJ2-3	TGTGCCTGGGGCCCGGGGCTAGCGGAGCCTAGCACAGATACGCAGTATTTT	CAWGPGLAEPSTDTQYF